These 8 T cell receptor beta chains came from one sample sequenced in a study of blood T cell repertoires in COVID-19. Measured with immunoSEQ multiplex PCR; TCRdb has only the in-frame clones, and not every one. Of fewer than 200,000 clones listed, 70% to 90% are singletons. Sample: peripheral blood. All receptors come from a man in his forties with active or convalescent COVID-19.

The rearrangement joins TRBV2 to TRBJ1-2, with 8 bases fitting TRBD1. The germline V gene encodes CDR1 SNHLY and CDR2 FYNNEI. Unmatched junction bases numbered 9, after V lost 4 bases and J lost 8 bases. There are 14 residues in the CDR3. DNA for the CDR3: TGTGCCAGCAGTGGGGGACAGGCTCTTCCGGGCTACACCTTC. Protein: CASSGGQALPGYTF.

The genes are TRBV11-3 and TRBJ2-5, with D hard to call. Trimming stripped 1 base from V and 3 bases from J, with 12 bases between. The CDR3 has 15 residues. CDR1 and CDR2 (germline): SGHNT, YENEEA. In nucleotides, the CDR3 is TGTGCCAGCAGCTTAGGCGGCAGCCAAGAAGAGACCCAGTACTTC. Translated, it gives CASSLGGSQEETQYF.

The chain joins TRBV10-3 to TRBJ1-4; no reliable D call. The germline V gene encodes CDR1 ENHRY and CDR2 SYGVKD. The V gene lost 2 bases and the J gene lost 3 bases, with 4 bases spanning the gap. The CDR3 sequence is 13 residues long. CDR3 coding DNA: TGTGCCATCAGTGAGGGAGCTAATGAAAAACTGTTTTTT. Translated: CAISEGANEKLFF.

The chain uses TRBV11-2 and TRBJ2-3; TRBD1 matches at 8 bases. V was pared by 5 bases and J by 1 base, with 17 bases of the junction left unmatched. In germline, CDR1 is SGHAT, CDR2 FQNNGV. The CDR3 consists of 19 residues. The CDR3 region is CASSVGAGGTLWGTDTQYF. The CDR3 DNA reads as TGTGCCAGCAGCGTAGGGGCAGGGGGCACGCTATGGGGCACAGATACGCAGTATTTT.

This chain uses TRBV7-2 with TRBJ2-2; maybe TRBD2 (6 bases). V lost 6 bases, J lost 8 bases, and 19 bases lay in between. Germline assignment: CDR1 SGHTA and CDR2 FQGNSA. This CDR3 has 15 amino acids. CDR3 residues: CASRISGGAPGELFF. The CDR3 DNA follows: TGTGCCAGCAGAATTAGCGGAGGAGCCCCGGGGGAGCTGTTTTTT.

V usage is TRBV20-1 and J usage is TRBJ2-7; D unresolved. Trimming took 3 bases from V and 2 from J, leaving 5 bases between them. Germline CDR1 reads DFQATT; CDR2 reads SNEGSKA (reference sequence). CDR3 size: 11 residues. The CDR3 DNA follows: TGCAGTGCTAGGAACACCTACGAGCAGTACTTC. Translation gives CSARNTYEQYF.

This chain joins TRBV5-1 and TRBJ1-5; 7 bases fit TRBD1. The J segment lost 4 bases and the V segment lost 0 bases, leaving 10 bases of the junction unmatched. The CDR3 loop spans 17 amino acids. Germline loops: CDR1 SGHRS, CDR2 YFSETQ. The CDR3 reads CASSLDGQAELNQPQHF. The DNA for the CDR3 is TGCGCCAGCAGCTTGGATGGACAGGCCGAATTAAATCAGCCCCAGCATTTT.

The chain has TRBV9 and TRBJ1-3; 8 bases fit TRBD1. Germline CDR1 is SGDLS and CDR2 is YYNGEE. V lost 4 bases to trimming and J lost 0 bases; unmatched junction nucleotides: 3. This CDR3 is built from 15 residues. CDR3 nucleotides: TGTGCCAGCAGCCCACAGGGGGGCTCTGGAAACACCATATATTTT. Encoded protein: CASSPQGGSGNTIYF.